This T cell receptor beta chain came from a study of CXCR3-negative and CXCR3-positive naive CD8 T cells. Germline-derived CDR1 and CDR2 are LGHNA and YNFKEQ. This CDR3 is 16 amino acids long. TRB cDNA libraries were made by UMI-labeled 5' RACE. Using the 5' RACE reads, TCRdb records one entry per CDR3 protein without DNA. The sample includes under 30,000 distinct CDR3 sequences. Researchers sorted some 270,000 cells of each CD8+ T cell subset in triplicate. This chain connects TRBV4-2 to TRBJ2-2; TCRdb lists TRBD2, though no DNA is available to test this call. Material: memory CD8+ T cells from blood. The TCR sequence derives from a human donor in good health. Some clones in this sample may be carry-over from other donors' samples. The CDR3 is CASSPRTSGDTGELFF.